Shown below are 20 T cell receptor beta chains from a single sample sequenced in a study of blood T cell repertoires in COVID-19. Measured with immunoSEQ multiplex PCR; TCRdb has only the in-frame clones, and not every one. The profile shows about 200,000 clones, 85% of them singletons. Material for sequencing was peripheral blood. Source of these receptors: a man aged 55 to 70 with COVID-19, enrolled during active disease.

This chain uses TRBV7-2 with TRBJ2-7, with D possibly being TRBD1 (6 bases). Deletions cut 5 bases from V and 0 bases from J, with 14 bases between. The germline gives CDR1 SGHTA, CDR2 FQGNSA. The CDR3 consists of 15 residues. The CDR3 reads CASSLDGQSSYEQYF. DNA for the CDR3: TGTGCCAGCAGCCTAGACGGACAGTCCTCCTACGAGCAGTACTTC.

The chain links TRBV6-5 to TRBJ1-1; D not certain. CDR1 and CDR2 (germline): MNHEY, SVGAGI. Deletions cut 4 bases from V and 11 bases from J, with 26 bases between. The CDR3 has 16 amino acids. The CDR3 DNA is TGTGCCAGCAGTTCCTTTAATACTTTAAGATACGGGGAGGCTTTCTTT. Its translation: CASSSFNTLRYGEAFF.

The DNA of the CDR3 is TGTGCCAGCAAGTGGGCTGCCTACACAGATACGCAGTATTTT. As protein: CASKWAAYTDTQYF. The chain links TRBV6-5 to TRBJ2-3; no definite D call. V was cut by 7 bases and J by 2 bases, with 13 bases left in between. There are 14 residues in the CDR3. CDR1 and CDR2 (germline): MNHEY, SVGAGI.

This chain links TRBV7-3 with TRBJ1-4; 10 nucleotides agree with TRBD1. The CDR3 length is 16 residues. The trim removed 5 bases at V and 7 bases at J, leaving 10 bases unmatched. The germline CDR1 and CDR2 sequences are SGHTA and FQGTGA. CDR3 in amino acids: CASSDTRQGAGEKLFF. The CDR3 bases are TGTGCCAGCAGCGATACCAGACAGGGGGCGGGTGAAAAACTGTTTTTT.

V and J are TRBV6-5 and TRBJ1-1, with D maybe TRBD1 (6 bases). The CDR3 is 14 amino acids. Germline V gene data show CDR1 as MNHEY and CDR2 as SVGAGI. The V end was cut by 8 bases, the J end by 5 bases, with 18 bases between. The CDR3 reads CASFRQAQRTEAFF. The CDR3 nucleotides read TGTGCCAGCTTCCGACAGGCCCAAAGGACTGAAGCTTTCTTT.

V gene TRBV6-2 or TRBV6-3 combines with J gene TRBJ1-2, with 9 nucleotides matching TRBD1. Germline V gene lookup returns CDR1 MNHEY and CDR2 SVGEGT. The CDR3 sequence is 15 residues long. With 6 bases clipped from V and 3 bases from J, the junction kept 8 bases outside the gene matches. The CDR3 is CASRPRTGVDYGYTF. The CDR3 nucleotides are TGTGCCAGCAGGCCTCGGACAGGGGTTGACTATGGCTACACCTTC.

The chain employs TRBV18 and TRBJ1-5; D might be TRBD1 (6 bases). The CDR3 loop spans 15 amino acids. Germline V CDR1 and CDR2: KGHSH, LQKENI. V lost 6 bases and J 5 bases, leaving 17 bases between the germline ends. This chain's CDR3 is CASSLPGRGHQPQHF. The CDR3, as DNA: TGTGCCAGCTCCCTCCCCGGGCGGGGGCATCAGCCCCAGCATTTT.

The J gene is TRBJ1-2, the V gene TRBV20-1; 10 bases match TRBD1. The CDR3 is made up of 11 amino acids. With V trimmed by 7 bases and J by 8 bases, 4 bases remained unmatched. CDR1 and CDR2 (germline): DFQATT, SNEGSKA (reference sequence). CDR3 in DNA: TGCAGTGGGGACAGGGGCGTCGGCTACACCTTC. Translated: CSGDRGVGYTF.

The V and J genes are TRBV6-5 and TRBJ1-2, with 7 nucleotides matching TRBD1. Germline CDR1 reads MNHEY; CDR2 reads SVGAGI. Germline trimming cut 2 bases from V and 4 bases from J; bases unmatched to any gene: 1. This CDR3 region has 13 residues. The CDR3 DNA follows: TGTGCCAGCAGTTACCAGGGGGGCTATGGCTACACCTTC. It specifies CASSYQGGYGYTF.

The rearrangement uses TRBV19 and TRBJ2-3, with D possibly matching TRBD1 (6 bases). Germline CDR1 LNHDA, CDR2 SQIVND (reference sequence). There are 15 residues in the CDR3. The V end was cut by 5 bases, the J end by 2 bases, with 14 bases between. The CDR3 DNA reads TGTGCCAGTAGTGTCCAGGGGACCTTCACAGATACGCAGTATTTT. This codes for CASSVQGTFTDTQYF.

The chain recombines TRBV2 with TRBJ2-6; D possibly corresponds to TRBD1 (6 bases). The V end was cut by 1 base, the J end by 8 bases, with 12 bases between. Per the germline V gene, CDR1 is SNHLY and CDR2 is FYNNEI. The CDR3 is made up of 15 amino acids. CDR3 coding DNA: TGTGCCAGCAGTGAAGGGACAGCTCTTACCAACGTCCTGACTTTC. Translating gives CASSEGTALTNVLTF.

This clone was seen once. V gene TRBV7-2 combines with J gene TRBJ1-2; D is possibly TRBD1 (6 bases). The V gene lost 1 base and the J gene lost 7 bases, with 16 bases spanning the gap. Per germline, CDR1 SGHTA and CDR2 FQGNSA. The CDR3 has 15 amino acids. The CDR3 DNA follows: TGTGCCAGCAGCTTAGAGGGGCCAGGGGCAGGTGGCTACACCTTC. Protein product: CASSLEGPGAGGYTF.

The CDR3 spells CASSQRFLGAINQPQHF. Here the CDR3 DNA reads TGTGCCAGCAGCCAAAGGTTTTTAGGGGCCATCAATCAGCCCCAGCATTTT. The chain recombines TRBV14 with TRBJ1-5; D is perhaps TRBD1 (5 bases). CDR1 and CDR2 (germline): SGHDN, FVKESK. Deletions cut 2 bases from V and 3 bases from J, with 17 bases between. The CDR3 is 17 residues long.

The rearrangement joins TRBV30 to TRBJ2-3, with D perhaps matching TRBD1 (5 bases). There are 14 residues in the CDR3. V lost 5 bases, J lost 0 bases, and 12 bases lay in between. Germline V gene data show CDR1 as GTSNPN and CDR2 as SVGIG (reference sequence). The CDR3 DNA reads TGTGCCTGGTCCTCAGGGTTGAGCACAGATACGCAGTATTTT. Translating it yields CAWSSGLSTDTQYF.

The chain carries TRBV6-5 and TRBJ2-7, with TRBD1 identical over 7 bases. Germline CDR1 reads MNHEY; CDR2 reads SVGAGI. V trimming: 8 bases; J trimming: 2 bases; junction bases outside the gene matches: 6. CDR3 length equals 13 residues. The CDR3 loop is CASGRQGTYEQYF. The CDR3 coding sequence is TGTGCCAGCGGACGACAGGGAACCTACGAGCAGTACTTC.

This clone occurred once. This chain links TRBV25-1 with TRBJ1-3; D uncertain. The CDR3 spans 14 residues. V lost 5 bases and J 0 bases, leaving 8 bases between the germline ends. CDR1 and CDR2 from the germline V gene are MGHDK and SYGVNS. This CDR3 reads CASSSWSSGNTIYF. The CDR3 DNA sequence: TGTGCCAGCAGTTCCTGGAGCTCTGGAAACACCATATATTTT.

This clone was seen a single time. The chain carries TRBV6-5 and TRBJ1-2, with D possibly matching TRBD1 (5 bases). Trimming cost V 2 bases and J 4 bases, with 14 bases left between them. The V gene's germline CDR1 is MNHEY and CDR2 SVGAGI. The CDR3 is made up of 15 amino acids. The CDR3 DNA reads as TGTGCCAGCAGTTACCTAGGCAGGGAGGGCTATGGCTACACCTTC. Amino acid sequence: CASSYLGREGYGYTF.

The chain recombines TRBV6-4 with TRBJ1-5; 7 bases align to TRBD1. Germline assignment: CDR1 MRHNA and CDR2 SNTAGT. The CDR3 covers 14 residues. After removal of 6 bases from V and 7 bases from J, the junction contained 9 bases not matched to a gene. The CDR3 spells CASSATGMGQPQHF. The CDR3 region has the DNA TGTGCCAGCAGCGCGACAGGGATGGGACAGCCCCAGCATTTT.

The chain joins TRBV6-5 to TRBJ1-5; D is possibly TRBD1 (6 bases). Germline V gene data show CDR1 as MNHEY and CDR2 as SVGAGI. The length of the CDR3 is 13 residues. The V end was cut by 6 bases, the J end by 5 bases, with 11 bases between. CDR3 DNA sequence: TGTGCCAGCAGCGTAGACAGGTATCAGCCCCAGCATTTT. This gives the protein CASSVDRYQPQHF.

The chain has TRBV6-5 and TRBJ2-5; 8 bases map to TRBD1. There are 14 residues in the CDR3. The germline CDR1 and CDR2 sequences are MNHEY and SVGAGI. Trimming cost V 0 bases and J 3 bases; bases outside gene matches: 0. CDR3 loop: CASSYSDREETQYF. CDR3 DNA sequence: TGTGCCAGCAGTTACTCGGACAGGGAAGAGACCCAGTACTTC.